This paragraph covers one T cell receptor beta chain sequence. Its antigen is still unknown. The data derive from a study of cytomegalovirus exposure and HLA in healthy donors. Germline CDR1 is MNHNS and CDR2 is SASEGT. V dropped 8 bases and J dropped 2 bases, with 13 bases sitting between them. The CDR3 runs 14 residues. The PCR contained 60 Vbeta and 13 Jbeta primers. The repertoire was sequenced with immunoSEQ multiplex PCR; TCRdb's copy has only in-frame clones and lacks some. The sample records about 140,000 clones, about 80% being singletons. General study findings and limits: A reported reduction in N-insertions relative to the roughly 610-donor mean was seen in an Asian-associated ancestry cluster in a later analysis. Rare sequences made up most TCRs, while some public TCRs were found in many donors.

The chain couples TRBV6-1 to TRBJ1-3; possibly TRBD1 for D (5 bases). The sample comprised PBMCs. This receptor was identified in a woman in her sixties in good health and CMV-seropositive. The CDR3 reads CASGRRGAGNTIYF. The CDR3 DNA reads TGTGCCAGCGGCCGGCGGGGGGCTGGAAACACCATATATTTT.